Following are 26 T cell receptor beta chains from one sample sequenced in a study of blood T cell repertoires in COVID-19. Sequencing used immunoSEQ multiplex PCR; TCRdb keeps in-frame clones, though not all of them. The table includes around 100,000 clones, approximately 80% detected once. Sequenced: peripheral blood. The receptor set was obtained from a man in his 60s with acute or convalescent COVID-19.

The gene calls are TRBV6-4 and TRBJ1-2, with D maybe TRBD1 (5 bases). Trimming removed 0 bases at V and 5 bases at J, with 16 bases between. This CDR3 is built from 16 residues. Germline values: CDR1 MRHNA, CDR2 SNTAGT. The CDR3 DNA sequence: TGTGCCAGCAGTGACTCGTCTCTGGGGGGACTTTATGGCTACACCTTC. This sequence encodes CASSDSSLGGLYGYTF.

The chain joins TRBV5-5 to TRBJ2-5, with D maybe TRBD1 (5 bases). From germline, CDR1 is SGHKS and CDR2 YYEKEE (reference sequence). The CDR3 runs 13 residues. Trimming took 4 bases from V and 4 from J, leaving 11 bases between them. CDR3 sequence: CASSKQGGETQYF. The CDR3 nucleotides are TGTGCCAGCAGCAAGCAGGGTGGAGAGACCCAGTACTTC.

The chain has TRBV18 and TRBJ1-5, with a possible D match to TRBD1 (6 bases). Between the trimmed V and J ends, which lost 6 bases and 6 bases, there was a span of 18 bases. Germline CDR1 KGHSH, CDR2 LQKENI. The CDR3 sequence is 15 residues long. In DNA form, the CDR3 reads TGTGCCAGCTCCAAAGGGTCAGGGGACGGTCAGCCCCAGCATTTT. Amino acid sequence: CASSKGSGDGQPQHF.

The rearrangement links TRBV7-9 to TRBJ2-2, with 12 bases aligning to TRBD1. The CDR3 length is 16 residues. CDR1 and CDR2 from the germline V gene are SEHNR and FQNEAQ (reference sequence). J lost 3 bases, V lost 9 bases, and 8 bases had no gene match. The CDR3 DNA sequence: TGTGCCAGTCATTCGGGGACAGGGGGCCACACCGGGGAGCTGTTTTTT. Protein: CASHSGTGGHTGELFF.

The CDR3 spells CASSRRTGGQPQHF. The CDR3 DNA sequence: TGCGCCAGCAGCCGTCGGACAGGGGGCCAGCCCCAGCATTTT. The V call is TRBV4-1, the J call TRBJ1-5, with 11 bases lining up with TRBD1. Germline CDR1 reads MGHRA; CDR2 reads YSYEKL. This CDR3 has 14 residues. J was trimmed by 7 bases and V by 4 bases; bases with no gene match: 3.

The sample holds a few counts of this clone. The rearrangement joins TRBV9 to TRBJ2-1, with 8 bases fitting TRBD1. CDR1 and CDR2 from the germline V gene are SGDLS and YYNGEE. The CDR3 spans 14 residues. The V and J ends lost 0 bases and 8 bases, in that order; junction bases with no gene match: 4. The CDR3 nucleotides are TGTGCCAGCAGCGTAGCCCCAGGGGGCGATGAGCAGTTCTTC. It encodes CASSVAPGGDEQFF.

This clone was picked up many times. The chain employs TRBV5-6 and TRBJ2-1; 14 positions match TRBD2. V trimming: 5 bases; J trimming: 6 bases; junction bases outside the gene matches: 16. In germline, CDR1 is SGHDT, CDR2 YYEEEE. This CDR3 comprises 19 residues. DNA for the CDR3: TGTGCCAGCAGTTCTTACCGAGGGGGGACTAGCGGGAGAGGCAATGAGCAGTTCTTC. Its protein is CASSSYRGGTSGRGNEQFF.

The J gene is TRBJ1-4, the V gene TRBV19; a weak D match, TRBD1 (5 bases). The germline gives CDR1 LNHDA, CDR2 SQIVND (reference sequence). This CDR3 spans 15 amino acids. V shed 3 bases and J shed 5 bases, with 13 bases lying between them. This CDR3 reads CASSIGRGLNEKLFF. CDR3 nucleotide sequence: TGTGCCAGTAGTATTGGGCGGGGGTTAAATGAAAAACTGTTTTTT.

V usage is TRBV18 and J usage is TRBJ1-4; maybe TRBD1 (5 bases). CDR1 is KGHSH and CDR2 is LQKENI in the germline V gene. The CDR3 covers 12 residues. V was pared by 6 bases and J by 8 bases, with 10 bases between. The CDR3 region is CASSLTAEKLFF. CDR3 sequence (DNA): TGTGCCAGCTCGCTGACAGCGGAAAAACTGTTTTTT.

This chain links TRBV7-8 with TRBJ2-7, with D possibly TRBD1 on 5 matching bases. Germline CDR1 SGHVS, CDR2 FQNEAQ. Trimming took 5 bases from V and 1 from J, leaving 15 bases between them. CDR3 length: 15 residues. The CDR3 loop reads CASSLLTASSYEQYF. In DNA form, the CDR3 reads TGTGCCAGCAGCCTATTGACAGCATCTTCCTACGAGCAGTACTTC. Complete variable domain (other parts from reference TRBV7-8 and TRBJ2-7): GAGVSQSPRYKVAKRGQDVALRCDPISGHVSLFWYQQALGQGPEFLTYFQNEAQLDKSGLPSDRFFAERPEGSVSTLKIQRTQQEDSAVYLCASSLLTASSYEQYFGPGTRLTVT.

This sequence joins TRBV11-2 and TRBJ1-2; no definite D call. The CDR3 is 14 residues long. Per the germline V gene, CDR1 is SGHAT and CDR2 is FQNNGV. Trimming took off 3 bases at V and 2 bases at J, with 10 bases between the two ends. DNA for the CDR3: TGTGCCAGCAGCTTTAGCGGACCCAACTATGGCTACACCTTC. It yields the protein CASSFSGPNYGYTF.

This chain uses TRBV5-1 with TRBJ2-3; 8 positions match TRBD2. CDR3 length: 16 amino acids. V was pared by 4 bases and J by 3 bases, with 10 bases of the junction left unmatched. From germline, CDR1 is SGHRS and CDR2 YFSETQ. In DNA, the CDR3 is TGCGCCAGCAGCAGAGAGTACAGCGGGAGTACAGATACGCAGTATTTT. Translation gives CASSREYSGSTDTQYF. Together with reference TRBV5-1 and TRBJ2-3, the CDR3 gives the full variable domain: KAGVTQTPRYLIKTRGQQVTLSCSPISGHRSVSWYQQTPGQGLQFLFEYFSETQRNKGNFPGRFSGRQFSNSRSEMNVSTLELGDSALYLCASSREYSGSTDTQYFGPGTRLTVL.

The chain carries TRBV5-5 and TRBJ2-1; 7 positions agree with TRBD1. Trimming took 0 bases from V and 3 from J; bases not matched to a gene: 3. The CDR3 runs to 15 residues. CDR1 SGHKS and CDR2 YYEKEE come from the germline V gene (reference sequence). Written as DNA, the CDR3 is TGTGCCAGCAGCTTGGATTGGGACAGCTACAATGAGCAGTTCTTC. Encoded protein: CASSLDWDSYNEQFF. The whole variable domain, remainder taken from reference TRBV5-5 and TRBJ2-1, is DAGVTQSPTHLIKTRGQQVTLRCSPISGHKSVSWYQQVLGQGPQFIFQYYEKEERGRGNFPDRFSARQFPNYSSELNVNALLLGDSALYLCASSLDWDSYNEQFFGPGTRLTVL.

The V and J genes are TRBV6-5 and TRBJ1-2, with a weak D call TRBD1 (5 bases). Trimming shortened V by 8 bases and J by 7 bases, and 23 bases separated the two germline ends. This CDR3 is built from 15 residues. Germline CDR1 MNHEY, CDR2 SVGAGI. This chain's CDR3 is CASLRVLGGTGGYTF. The CDR3 nucleotides read TGTGCCAGCTTGCGTGTGCTGGGGGGAACGGGTGGCTACACCTTC.

The CDR3 nucleotides are TGTGCCAGCAGCCAAGGGCCTAACTATGGCTACACCTTC. This encodes CASSQGPNYGYTF. V is TRBV3-1 (or the pseudogene TRBV3-2) and J is TRBJ1-2; D unclear. V was pared by 1 base and J by 0 bases, with 3 bases between. The germline CDR1 and CDR2 sequences are LGHDT and YNNKEL (reference sequence). CDR3 length: 13 amino acids.

The chain joins TRBV18 to TRBJ2-7, with TRBD1 as a possible D gene (5 bases). This CDR3 comprises 15 residues. CDR1 and CDR2 from the germline V gene are KGHSH and LQKENI. V gave up 3 bases and J gave up 6 bases, with 18 bases separating them. CDR3 sequence: CASSPSDSRQGEQYF. In DNA form, the CDR3 reads TGTGCCAGCTCACCCTCTGATAGCCGCCAGGGCGAGCAGTACTTC.

The chain employs TRBV11-1 and TRBJ2-7, with 9 bases that match TRBD1. V was clipped by 4 bases and J by 2 bases; unmatched bases: 9. CDR3 length equals 16 residues. Germline values: CDR1 SGHAT, CDR2 FQDESV (reference sequence). Here the CDR3 DNA reads TGTGCCAGCAGCTCAGGGATGAGGGACAGGGCCTACGAGCAGTACTTC. Residues: CASSSGMRDRAYEQYF. The variable domain in full, with the rest retrieved from reference TRBV11-1 and TRBJ2-7, is EAEVAQSPRYKITEKSQAVAFWCDPISGHATLYWYRQILGQGPELLVQFQDESVVDDSQLPKDRFSAERLKGVDSTLKIQPAELGDSAMYLCASSSGMRDRAYEQYFGPGTRLTVT.

This chain uses TRBV25-1 with TRBJ2-3, with a weak D call TRBD2 (7 bases). With 3 bases removed from V and 5 bases from J, the gap between germline ends came to 12 bases. The CDR3 spans 14 residues. In germline, CDR1 is MGHDK, CDR2 SYGVNS. The CDR3 spells CASSDRGGQDTQYF. The CDR3 DNA sequence: TGTGCCAGCAGTGATAGGGGGGGGCAAGATACGCAGTATTTT.

V is TRBV5-1 and J is TRBJ2-1; 7 bases map to TRBD2. CDR3 length: 14 amino acids. Trimming removed 0 bases from V and 8 bases from J; junction bases left unmatched: 5. Germline V gene sequence: CDR1 SGHRS, CDR2 YFSETQ. The CDR3 protein is CASSLGSAGHEQFF. For the CDR3, the DNA is TGCGCCAGCAGCTTGGGGTCAGCGGGGCATGAGCAGTTCTTC.

The chain uses TRBV6-5 and TRBJ2-6; possibly TRBD2 for D (5 bases). Trimming left V 6 bases short and J 6 bases short, with 15 bases between. The CDR3 is made up of 15 amino acids. Per germline, CDR1 MNHEY and CDR2 SVGAGI. The CDR3 DNA is TGTGCCAGCAGCCCATTTACGGGGTCGGCCAACGTCCTGACTTTC. It yields the protein CASSPFTGSANVLTF.

The V gene is TRBV11-2, the J gene TRBJ2-2; D is perhaps TRBD2 (5 bases). Trimming shortened V by 4 bases and J by 6 bases, and 12 bases separated the two germline ends. The germline V gene has CDR1 SGHAT and CDR2 FQNNGV. This CDR3 is built from 14 residues. CDR3 protein: CASSSHQAAGELFF. The CDR3 nucleotides are TGTGCCAGCAGCTCACATCAAGCGGCCGGGGAGCTGTTTTTT.

V usage is TRBV5-1 and J usage is TRBJ2-7; 10 positions agree with TRBD1. The germline CDR1 and CDR2 sequences are SGHRS and YFSETQ. With 0 bases clipped from V and 2 bases from J, the junction kept 11 bases outside the gene matches. The CDR3 totals 18 residues. CDR3 protein: CASSLVTDRDRGAYEQYV. In nucleotides, the CDR3 is TGCGCCAGCAGCTTGGTGACGGACCGGGACAGGGGAGCCTACGAGCAGTACGTC.

This clone was seen a few times. The V call is TRBV7-9, the J call TRBJ2-2; a possible D gene is TRBD1 (5 bases). Germline V CDR1 and CDR2: SEHNR, FQNEAQ (reference sequence). The CDR3 covers 13 residues. With 7 bases removed from V and 4 bases from J, the gap between germline ends came to 10 bases. Written as DNA, the CDR3 is TGTGCCAGCAACCTAAGGGGCACCGGGGAGCTGTTTTTT. Encoded protein: CASNLRGTGELFF.

The chain is built from TRBV5-4 and TRBJ2-3; no firm D call. The germline V gene encodes CDR1 SGHNT and CDR2 YYREEE (reference sequence). Trimming pared 3 bases from V and 0 bases from J, leaving 11 bases between. This CDR3 contains 15 residues. CDR3 DNA sequence: TGTGCCAGCAGCTCCCGACTGGAAAGCACAGATACGCAGTATTTT. Protein sequence: CASSSRLESTDTQYF.

The chain employs TRBV10-3 and TRBJ2-2; 8 bases line up with TRBD2. V lost 7 bases, J lost 5 bases, and 9 bases stayed unmatched. This CDR3 spans 15 amino acids. Germline V gene sequence: CDR1 ENHRY, CDR2 SYGVKD. CDR3 bases: TGTGCCATCACCCCGGGACTAGGAGGTACCGGGGAGCTGTTTTTT. It specifies CAITPGLGGTGELFF.

The rearrangement links TRBV5-1 to TRBJ2-3, with 7 nucleotides matching TRBD2. V lost 6 bases and J lost 2; bases outside the gene matches: 9. The CDR3 sequence is 15 residues long. Per the germline V gene, CDR1 is SGHRS and CDR2 is YFSETQ. The CDR3: CASTEEGGSTDTQYF. CDR3 DNA sequence: TGCGCCAGCACTGAGGAGGGAGGGTCCACAGATACGCAGTATTTT.